Described below is a single TCR beta chain sequence and its context. This clonotype was counted at least ten times. Which antigen it targets is not known. No base quality information exists; no much larger clone differs at one position. CDR1 DFQATT and CDR2 SNEGSKA were looked up in the germline V gene (reference sequence). The CDR3 contains 15 residues, cysteine and phenylalanine counted. Only the CDR3 region is kept as DNA, spanning 45 bases read in frame from base 1. At the junction V is shortened by 0 bases and J by 4 bases, with 16 bases in between. cDNA was synthesized by template-switch 5'RACE using a primer carrying a 10-nucleotide random unique molecular identifier by which each TCR transcript was tagged. Every sequencing run yielded over 200 million TCR-beta sequences covering 15-18 subjects. The RNeasy kit was used for extraction of total RNA. Using the KAPA Real-time Library Amplification kit, TCR-beta VDJ regions were amplified with primers for the TCR constant region and the 5'RACE anchor. Sample indexes and Illumina adaptors were added in a first PCR, after which library yield was increased in a second PCR. After Ampure bead purification, the TCR product of roughly 650 bp was size-selected on a 2% E-gel SizeSelection system. Library quality was checked on a Bioanalyzer, concentration was measured with Qubit, and libraries were quantified with the Kapa Library Quantification kit before pooling. Libraries were sequenced paired-end 2 x 150 bp on an Illumina HiSeq 2500. To increase sequence diversity, about 23-32% phiX was spiked into each library pool. As for how the authors treated the data: Quality-filtered reads were processed with the UMI-based MiGEC pipeline, which removed over 75% of raw TCR sequences during error correction. IMGT germline references were used for aligning VDJ genes, and each clonotype was defined as a unique CDR3 amino acid sequence together with its V-J genes. Clonal expansion, Shannon diversity and CDR3 relatedness were evaluated with VDJtools (CalcPairwiseDistances, ClusterSamples), while phylogenetic trees were built in CLCbio workbench. Using coefficient-of-variation modelling across technical triplicates, the study counted a clone as expanded if it had at least 8 unique UMIs. TCRdb took the public reads, trimmed them with fastp at Q25, ran MiXCR for clone calling and kept in-frame beta chains. Records with the same CDR3 protein are collapsed into one entry carrying the most frequent genes and DNA. The V and J calls and clone size come from TCRdb's table, not from the authors' own analysis. The table for this sample lists about 53,000 distinct CDR3 sequences; 10% of them were counted only once. The ten most abundant clones make up roughly 1.5% of the sample.

The record originates from a study of neurological immune-mediated disorders (dated by TCRdb to between 2019 and 2020). The study in broad terms: Peripheral blood TCR-beta repertoires from patients with HTLV-I-associated myelopathy (HAM/TSP), patients with multiple sclerosis, and healthy controls were compared in the study using UMI-based sequencing. The roughly 100 TCR-beta libraries covered PBMC samples along with longitudinal samples, technical triplicates, and paired sorted CD4+ and CD8+ T-cell subsets. The cohort comprised about 68 subjects: some 14 HAM/TSP patients, approximately 34 multiple sclerosis patients and 20 healthy controls. Longitudinal HAM/TSP donors and healthy donors each had 3 time-points at intervals of about 3-40 months.

Broad study findings and their caveats: The highest TCR clonal expansion was observed in HAM/TSP patients, whereas the lowest was observed in MS patients, even when compared with healthy controls. Expanded clones from different subjects shared no identical CDR3 amino acid sequences, which suggests that TCR-beta repertoires were private in all groups.

In the paper's terms, the time point label means: longitudinal time-point 1 (baseline). Healthy controls were blood bank volunteers in Maryland, USA. For the unsorted PBMC libraries, 2 million PBMCs were stored in RNAlater at -80 degrees C until RNA extraction and were used to generate the libraries. Peripheral blood underwent Ficoll-Hypaque density gradient centrifugation to isolate PBMCs, which were then cryopreserved in liquid nitrogen. This TCR came from a woman between 40 and 50 years old in good health. Input material: PBMCs. This chain joins TRBV20-1 to TRBJ2-7; possibly the D gene is TRBD1, per 6 matching bases. The CDR3 sequence is CSARDLQGTDYEQYF. In nucleotides, the sequence is TGCAGTGCTAGAGATCTCCAGGGGACGGATTACGAGCAGTACTTC.